This T cell receptor (beta chain) was captured in a study of blood T cell repertoires in COVID-19. Study overall: Some COVID-19 samples were acute and others convalescent; all came from the United States, Italy and Spain. The analysed material was cDNA or gDNA that came from T cells, B-cell-depleted T cells, or PBMCs.

In the original analysis: Estimated nucleated cell counts came from reference gene primer amplification. Repertoires were generated with immunoSEQ multiplex PCR, while TCRdb's copy carries only in-frame clones and drops some. The D gene and trimming were derived from the DNA, and the V and J assignments and clone size from that table. Here the sample spans a few hundred thousand clones, about 82% being singletons. The V end lost 5 bases, the J end lost 0 bases, and 13 bases lay between the germline ends. The CDR3 has 15 residues. Germline V gives CDR1 MDHEN, CDR2 SYDVKM. Sequences were obtained from peripheral blood. This chain joins TRBV28 and TRBJ1-1, with TRBD1 as a possible D gene (6 bases). This clonotype originated in a human donor in a cohort sampled during active COVID-19. The CDR3 coding sequence is TGTGCCAGCAGTCTCCCGACAGGAATGAACACTGAAGCTTTCTTT. Encoded protein: CASSLPTGMNTEAFF.